This T cell receptor (beta chain) was identified during a study of early T cells in non-severe SARS-CoV-2 infection. At the level of the study: Unpaired chains resulted from sequencing bulk RNA of unsorted whole blood. Overall study findings and caveats: The VDJdb matching leaned toward anti-spike CD8 responses and overlooked private and CD4 specificities.

This clonotype was counted only a few times. Its antigen is unidentified. Unique molecular identifiers were affixed to single, distinct cDNA molecules. TCRdb redid the calling of the 5' RACE reads with MiXCR, one entry per CDR3 protein. The repertoire holds fewer than 75,000 distinct CDR3 sequences, with around 18% as singletons. The sequence came from an adult who was a healthcare worker with PCR-confirmed SARS-CoV-2 infection or an uninfected control (not recorded which). The specimen comprised whole blood, sampled at baseline.

The CDR3 sequence: CASRGQGMGYNEQFF. CDR3 DNA: TGCGCCAGCAGGGGACAGGGGATGGGGTACAATGAGCAGTTCTTC. This rearrangement joins TRBV5-1 to TRBJ2-1; 10 bases are shared with TRBD1. Germline-derived CDR1 and CDR2 are SGHRS and YFSETQ. The V and J ends lost 5 bases and 4 bases, in that order; junction bases with no gene match: 6. The CDR3 extends over 15 amino acids.